The 13 T cell receptor beta chains below come from one sample, sequenced in a study of blood T cells in healthy people across ages. PCR was performed a second time for 7 to 11 cycles using a sample-barcoded 5' primer and a J-beta primer mix. MiXCR was run by TCRdb on the 5' RACE reads, yielding one entry per CDR3 protein. Of about 1.7 million distinct CDR3 sequences in the sample, 25% to 30% were seen once. The sample taken for sequencing was blood. The receptor set was obtained from a woman in her thirties in good health.

The V and J genes are TRBV29-1 and TRBJ1-1; 8 bases are a match to TRBD1. V dropped 7 bases and J dropped 5; count of bases not matched to a gene: 6. The germline gives CDR1 SQVTM, CDR2 ANQGSEA. The CDR3 totals 12 residues. The CDR3 reads CSGMDRETEAFF. In DNA form, the CDR3 reads TGCAGCGGCATGGACAGGGAAACTGAAGCTTTCTTT. Filled out from reference TRBV29-1 and TRBJ1-1, the complete variable domain reads SAVISQKPSRDICQRGTSLTIQCQVDSQVTMMFWYRQQPGQSLTLIATANQGSEATYESGFVIDKFPISRPNLTFSTLTVSNMSPEDSSIYLCSGMDRETEAFFGQGTRLTVV.

The chain uses TRBV12-3 or TRBV12-4 and TRBJ1-3; TRBD1 might be the D (5 bases). The CDR3 runs to 15 residues. The V gene lost 8 bases and the J gene lost 1 base, with 15 bases spanning the gap. The CDR3 loop reads CASVVLGGSGNTIYF. CDR3 DNA: TGTGCCAGCGTCGTATTGGGGGGTTCTGGAAACACCATATATTTT.

This clonotype was counted ten times or more. This chain uses TRBV6-5 with TRBJ1-2; TRBD1 matches at 7 bases. Germline CDR1 is MNHEY and CDR2 is SVGAGI. This CDR3 is 14 amino acids long. The ends lost 5 bases at V and 4 bases at J; junction bases unmatched: 7. The chain's CDR3 is CASSRQGEGYGYTF. DNA of the CDR3: TGTGCCAGCAGTCGACAGGGCGAGGGCTATGGCTACACCTTC.

The chain carries TRBV20-1 and TRBJ2-1; the match to TRBD2 covers 7 bases. Germline-derived CDR1 and CDR2 are DFQATT and SNEGSKA (reference sequence). The CDR3 has 15 amino acids. V gave up 0 bases and J gave up 4 bases; unmatched junction bases: 6. As DNA, the CDR3 is TGCAGTGCTAGAGATAGCGGGTGGAATTACAATGAGCAGTTCTTC. This sequence encodes CSARDSGWNYNEQFF.

In this sample, this clonotype turned up many times. This chain links TRBV29-1 with TRBJ2-5, with D hard to call. This CDR3 is built from 13 residues. Germline lookup yields CDR1 SQVTM and CDR2 ANQGSEA. The V and J ends lost 3 bases and 5 bases respectively, with 13 bases between them. This CDR3 is CSVDWAAGETQYF. The CDR3 region has the DNA TGCAGCGTTGATTGGGCGGCTGGTGAGACCCAGTACTTC. Full variable domain (remainder filled in from reference TRBV29-1 and TRBJ2-5): SAVISQKPSRDICQRGTSLTIQCQVDSQVTMMFWYRQQPGQSLTLIATANQGSEATYESGFVIDKFPISRPNLTFSTLTVSNMSPEDSSIYLCSVDWAAGETQYFGPGTRLLVL.

V gene TRBV6-1 combines with J gene TRBJ2-1; unclear D gene. Germline assignment: CDR1 MNHNS and CDR2 SASEGT. V was clipped by 7 bases and J by 7 bases, with 14 bases between them. CDR3 length: 13 residues. Written as DNA, the CDR3 is TGTGCCAGCAATCAGGCGGCCCTAAATGAGCAGTTCTTC. This encodes CASNQAALNEQFF.

This clonotype was seen repeatedly, ten times or more. The gene calls are TRBV7-2 and TRBJ2-7, with TRBD1 as a possible D gene (6 bases). The length of the CDR3 is 13 residues. The germline CDR1 and CDR2 sequences are SGHTA and FQGNSA. V lost 0 bases, J lost 6 bases, and 9 bases lay in between. CDR3 in amino acids: CASSLAAGVEQYF. The DNA for the CDR3 is TGTGCCAGCAGCTTAGCGGCAGGGGTCGAGCAGTACTTC.

J is TRBJ2-1 and V is TRBV7-9; either TRBD1 or TRBD2 may supply D (6 bases each). The V gene lost 5 bases and the J gene lost 9 bases, with 20 bases spanning the gap. CDR3 length: 15 residues. CDR1 SEHNR and CDR2 FQNEAQ come from the germline V gene (reference sequence). The CDR3 nucleotides are TGTGCCAGCAGCCAGAGGGGGGAATCCGGGGGTGAGCAGTTCTTC. This translates into CASSQRGESGGEQFF.

Ten or more counts support this clonotype. The chain uses TRBV29-1 and TRBJ2-5; TRBD2 agrees at 7 bases. The length of the CDR3 is 13 residues. The V and J ends lost 3 bases and 1 base, in that order; junction bases with no gene match: 2. CDR1 and CDR2 (germline): SQVTM, ANQGSEA. The CDR3 protein is CSVEGGSQETQYF. CDR3 in DNA: TGCAGCGTTGAGGGGGGGAGCCAAGAGACCCAGTACTTC.

The J gene is TRBJ2-3, the V gene TRBV7-2; D is perhaps TRBD1 or TRBD2 (5 bases each). There are 14 residues in the CDR3. V lost 7 bases and J lost 6, with 17 bases in between. Germline values: CDR1 SGHTA, CDR2 FQGNSA. DNA of the CDR3: TGTGCCAGCACCGTTGGGGGTTCAGACGATACGCAGTATTTT. Translating it yields CASTVGGSDDTQYF.

Regarding this clonotype: A read error may account for a junction end that differs from germline. The rearrangement uses TRBV5-1 and TRBJ2-1, with 9 bases fitting TRBD1. Germline V gene sequence: CDR1 SGHRS, CDR2 YFSETQ. CDR3 length: 14 amino acids. CDR3 residues: CASSPGQGYNELFF. For the CDR3, the DNA is TGCGCCAGCAGTCCGGGACAGGGTTACAATGAGCTGTTCTTC.

This clonotype was detected ten times or more. In DNA, the CDR3 is TGCGCCAGCAGTGAGAGCCGCTACGAGCAGTACTTC. Translated: CASSESRYEQYF. V and J are TRBV10-2 and TRBJ2-7; D unclear. The V end lost 2 bases, the J end lost 3 bases, and 5 bases lay between the germline ends. Germline-derived CDR1 and CDR2 are WSHSY and SAAADI. The CDR3 spans 12 residues.

This clonotype showed up just a few times. The rearrangement joins TRBV12-3 or TRBV12-4 to TRBJ1-3; D is uncertain. The CDR3 is made up of 13 amino acids. V was clipped by 7 bases and J by 1 base, with 8 bases between them. The CDR3 sequence: CASTLSSGNTIYF. The CDR3, as DNA: TGTGCCAGCACCTTGAGTTCTGGAAACACCATATATTTT.